The T cell receptor (beta chain) described here comes from a study of T-cell memory formation after mild COVID-19. Study observations and caveats: A second wave expanding day 15 to 37 was CD4+-biased; contracting clones were balanced. Second-wave clones that peaked on day 37 lacked confirmed SARS-CoV-2 specificity.

Barcoded TCR alpha and TCR beta cDNA libraries with UMIs came from 5'RACE using constant-segment primers. TCRdb used MiXCR to reprocess the 5' RACE reads, holding one entry per CDR3 protein. The table has about 260,000 distinct CDR3 sequences, 15% to 20% seen once. This clonotype was seen more than once but under ten times. Its antigen remains unidentified. The CDR3 contains 14 residues. Per the germline V gene, CDR1 is GTSNPN and CDR2 is SVGIG (reference sequence). The V segment lost 2 bases and the J segment 11 bases; nucleotides outside the gene matches: 10. The origin of this receptor is a man younger than 35 who had mild COVID-19 (a few samples of this study predate the infection). Cell type and time point are not known. This rearrangement joins TRBV30 to TRBJ1-1, with TRBD1 identical over 11 bases. The material sequenced was PBMCs or a T cell subset sorted from them (not recorded which). The CDR3 bases are TGTGCCTGGAGTCCGGGACAGGGGGTCGGCGGGGCTTTCTTT. It translates to CAWSPGQGVGGAFF.